These 27 T cell receptor beta chains were all obtained from the same sample, sequenced in a study of identical twins. TCRdb re-analysed the 5' RACE reads in MiXCR, keeping a single row per CDR3 protein. The table shows about 200,000 distinct CDR3 sequences, with 15% occurring only once. This sample was shared with a second study, whose subject was T cells expressing NK-cell markers.

Sequenced sample: CD8+ T cells sorted from blood. Receptors originate from a woman in her late teens or twenties in good health.

The V and J genes are TRBV4-3 and TRBJ2-3; 15 nucleotides line up with TRBD2. The germline V gene has CDR1 LGHNA and CDR2 YSLEER. The V segment lost 4 bases and the J segment 6 bases; nucleotides outside the gene matches: 5. This CDR3 has 16 amino acids. In nucleotides, the CDR3 is TGCGCCAGCAGCCGGGGACTAGCGGGAGGATGGGATACGCAGTATTTT. Protein: CASSRGLAGGWDTQYF.

The chain joins TRBV7-9 to TRBJ2-5, with 8 bases aligning to TRBD1. The junction had 2 bases not matched to a gene; V was cut back by 1 base and J by 4 bases. CDR3 length equals 14 residues. CDR1 is SEHNR and CDR2 is FQNEAQ in the germline V gene (reference sequence). This CDR3 is CASSLGGTGETQYF. CDR3 DNA: TGTGCCAGCAGCTTAGGGGGGACAGGAGAGACCCAGTACTTC.

The chain uses TRBV3-1 and TRBJ1-2; TRBD1 matches at 7 bases. This CDR3 comprises 14 residues. The J segment lost 4 bases and the V segment lost 4 bases, leaving 6 bases of the junction unmatched. Germline V gives CDR1 LGHDT, CDR2 YNNKEL (reference sequence). Here the CDR3 DNA reads TGTGCCAGCAGCCTACCGGGACAGCTCTATGGCTACACCTTC. This sequence encodes CASSLPGQLYGYTF.

V is TRBV27 and J is TRBJ2-2, with D perhaps matching TRBD1 (6 bases). The V end lost 5 bases, the J end lost 7 bases, and 11 bases lay between the germline ends. CDR3 length: 13 residues. CDR1 and CDR2 (germline): MNHEY, SMNVEV (reference sequence). The CDR3 region is CASSVPRGGELFF. The CDR3 DNA is TGTGCCAGCAGTGTACCCAGGGGCGGGGAGCTGTTTTTT.

The V and J genes are TRBV11-2 and TRBJ2-7, with D perhaps matching TRBD1 (6 bases). This CDR3 region has 16 residues. Germline V gives CDR1 SGHAT, CDR2 FQNNGV. V was shortened by 0 bases and J by 3 bases, with 15 bases between the two germline ends. CDR3 DNA sequence: TGTGCCAGCAGCTTAGATGCTAGGGGGATCATCTACGAGCAGTACTTC. As protein: CASSLDARGIIYEQYF.

This clonotype was counted only a few times. J is TRBJ2-2 and V is TRBV10-2, with D perhaps TRBD2 (5 bases). Between the trimmed V and J ends, which lost 2 bases and 4 bases, there was a span of 11 bases. Germline V CDR1 and CDR2: WSHSY, SAAADI. The length of the CDR3 is 15 residues. The CDR3 DNA reads TGCGCCAGCAGTGAGGAGGGATGGGTCACCGGGGAGCTGTTTTTT. Translation gives CASSEEGWVTGELFF.

This sequence joins TRBV2 and TRBJ2-5; tentatively, D is TRBD1 (6 bases). The CDR3 totals 14 residues. The germline V gene has CDR1 SNHLY and CDR2 FYNNEI. V lost 2 bases, J lost 4 bases, and 11 bases lay in between. In nucleotides, the CDR3 is TGTGCCAGCAGTGAACTTACAGGGCCAGAGACCCAGTACTTC. Encoded protein: CASSELTGPETQYF.

This clonotype was seen a few times. This chain joins TRBV7-9 and TRBJ2-1, with a possible D match to TRBD2 (7 bases). Trimming pared 4 bases from V and 9 bases from J, leaving 22 bases between. The CDR3 has 16 residues. CDR1 and CDR2 (germline): SEHNR, FQNEAQ (reference sequence). CDR3 coding DNA: TGTGCCAGCAGCTCCCCTCGGGGGGCGGGATCGGTTGAGCAGTTCTTC. Translated, it gives CASSSPRGAGSVEQFF.

The chain couples TRBV5-1 to TRBJ2-6, with D perhaps TRBD1 (6 bases). Germline V gene data show CDR1 as SGHRS and CDR2 as YFSETQ. V lost 4 bases, J lost 1 base, and 15 bases lay in between. The CDR3 has 17 residues. CDR3 region: CASSIRDIQSGANVLTF. The CDR3 region has the DNA TGCGCCAGCAGCATCCGGGACATTCAATCTGGGGCCAACGTCCTGACTTTC.

J is TRBJ2-5 and V is TRBV6-5; 7 nucleotides line up with TRBD2. The CDR3 has 13 amino acids. From germline, CDR1 is MNHEY and CDR2 SVGAGI. After removal of 3 bases from V and 4 bases from J, the junction contained 2 bases not matched to a gene. As DNA, the CDR3 is TGTGCCAGCAGTTATCGCGGGGGAGAGACCCAGTACTTC. Translated, it gives CASSYRGGETQYF.

This clonotype showed up just a few times. The chain employs TRBV4-3 and TRBJ1-3; D might be TRBD1 (6 bases). This CDR3 has 15 residues. Germline CDR1 and CDR2: LGHNA and YSLEER. V shed 0 bases and J shed 2 bases, with 8 bases lying between them. This CDR3 reads CASSQDGGTGNTIYF. CDR3 DNA: TGCGCCAGCAGCCAAGATGGGGGCACTGGAAACACCATATATTTT.

This clonotype appeared a few times. One end of the junction varies from germline; a read error may be responsible. The V and J genes are TRBV24-1 and TRBJ2-2, with D maybe TRBD2 (5 bases). This CDR3 has 12 amino acids. CDR1 is KGHDR and CDR2 is SFDVKD in the germline V gene. CDR3 in amino acids: CATSQRTGELFF. CDR3 nucleotides: TGTGCCACCAGTCAGAGAACCGGGGAGCTTTTTTTT.

The rearrangement joins TRBV12-3 or TRBV12-4 to TRBJ1-2; the match to TRBD1 covers 8 bases. V was pared by 7 bases and J by 4 bases, with 8 bases of the junction left unmatched. The CDR3 runs 14 residues. The CDR3 bases are TGTGCCAGCATCACAGGGGGTTCGGGCTATGGCTACACCTTC. Protein sequence: CASITGGSGYGYTF.

The V and J genes are TRBV4-3 and TRBJ2-7; D remains unclear. The CDR3 spans 14 residues. Germline V gene data show CDR1 as LGHNA and CDR2 as YSLEER. V was clipped by 0 bases and J by 4 bases, with 10 bases between them. CDR3 in DNA: TGCGCCAGCAGCCAAGAAGGGTTTGCTTACGAGCAGTACTTC. Amino acid sequence: CASSQEGFAYEQYF.

The chain has TRBV20-1 and TRBJ2-7, with D maybe TRBD2 (5 bases). The CDR3 loop spans 12 amino acids. V was cut by 5 bases and J by 3 bases, with 11 bases left in between. Germline V gives CDR1 DFQATT, CDR2 SNEGSKA (reference sequence). CDR3 DNA: TGCAGTGCTCACCTACTAGGCTACGAGCAGTACTTC. It translates to CSAHLLGYEQYF.

This clonotype has only a few counts. The V and J genes are TRBV7-2 and TRBJ1-2; TRBD1 agrees at 11 bases. The CDR3 is 14 amino acids. Per the germline V gene, CDR1 is SGHTA and CDR2 is FQGNSA. V gave up 5 bases and J gave up 12 bases; unmatched junction bases: 11. The CDR3 DNA is TGTGCCAGCAGCCTGGGACAGGGGGTCGTTAACGACACCTTC. Its protein is CASSLGQGVVNDTF.

The chain carries TRBV6-1 and TRBJ1-1; 7 bases agree with TRBD1. Germline lookup yields CDR1 MNHNS and CDR2 SASEGT. The CDR3 has 14 amino acids. Germline trimming cut 7 bases from V and 2 bases from J; bases unmatched to any gene: 7. The DNA of the CDR3 is TGTGCCAGCAAATACAGGGGACTTAACACTGAAGCTTTCTTT. Amino acids: CASKYRGLNTEAFF.

J is TRBJ2-1 and V is TRBV14; D may be TRBD1 or TRBD2 (5 bases each). CDR1 and CDR2 from the germline V gene are SGHDN and FVKESK. CDR3 length equals 15 residues. The V and J ends lost 4 bases and 3 bases respectively, with 13 bases between them. CDR3 sequence (DNA): TGTGCCAGCAGCCCGAAAAGAGGGGTCTACAATGAGCAGTTCTTC. Translation: CASSPKRGVYNEQFF.

The chain carries TRBV7-9 and TRBJ1-2, with 8 nucleotides matching TRBD1. J gave up 10 bases and V 8 bases, and 9 bases lay outside the gene matches. The CDR3 is 12 amino acids. Germline CDR1 SEHNR, CDR2 FQNEAQ (reference sequence). The DNA of the CDR3 is TGTGCCAGCTCCAGGGGGCCCGGTGACTACACCTTC. Translating gives CASSRGPGDYTF.

This clonotype was seen more than once but under ten times. V usage is TRBV9 and J usage is TRBJ2-1; 10 nucleotides agree with TRBD2. The CDR3 loop spans 17 amino acids. CDR1 and CDR2 (germline): SGDLS, YYNGEE. V shed 2 bases, J shed 4 bases, and the junction held 9 bases outside the gene matches. CDR3 DNA: TGTGCCAGCAGCGTCTTAAGCGGGGGGGCCGAGTACAATGAGCAGTTCTTC. Translating it yields CASSVLSGGAEYNEQFF.

This clonotype was detected only a few times. The V gene is TRBV19, the J gene TRBJ2-2; 14 bases align to TRBD2. With V trimmed by 6 bases and J by 4 bases, 10 bases remained unmatched. The CDR3 consists of 18 residues. CDR1 is LNHDA, CDR2 SQIVND, per germline (reference sequence). CDR3 loop: CASSPTSGGAVGTGELFF. The CDR3 bases are TGTGCCAGTAGCCCGACTAGCGGGGGGGCGGTCGGCACCGGGGAGCTGTTTTTT.

The rearrangement joins TRBV9 to TRBJ1-1; D is uncertain. With 0 bases removed from V and 4 bases from J, the gap between germline ends came to 10 bases. The germline gives CDR1 SGDLS, CDR2 YYNGEE. The CDR3 is 14 amino acids. CDR3 bases: TGTGCCAGCAGCGTAGCGGGAAGTAGCACTGAAGCTTTCTTT. This codes for CASSVAGSSTEAFF.

This clonotype was counted only a few times. This chain uses TRBV5-5 with TRBJ2-5; D is perhaps TRBD1 or TRBD2 (5 bases each). Per the germline V gene, CDR1 is SGHKS and CDR2 is YYEKEE (reference sequence). This CDR3 has 15 residues. V was shortened by 1 base and J by 0 bases, with 10 bases between the two germline ends. The CDR3 is CASSLSRGYQETQYF. CDR3 DNA sequence: TGTGCCAGCAGCTTGAGCCGGGGCTACCAAGAGACCCAGTACTTC.

This chain uses TRBV11-1 with TRBJ2-4, with D perhaps given as TRBD1 or TRBD2 (5 bases each). V gave up 5 bases and J gave up 1 base, with 21 bases separating them. The CDR3 totals 18 residues. The germline CDR1 and CDR2 sequences are SGHAT and FQDESV (reference sequence). CDR3 coding DNA: TGTGCCAGCAGCGGTCCGGGACCCACAGAAGAGGCCAAAAACATTCAGTACTTC. Its translation: CASSGPGPTEEAKNIQYF.

V is TRBV7-3 and J is TRBJ2-3; no definite D call. Germline CDR1 SGHTA, CDR2 FQGTGA. This CDR3 contains 16 residues. Deletions cut 5 bases from V and 5 bases from J, with 20 bases between. The CDR3 DNA sequence: TGTGCCAGCAGCCCGGCCGTAGGAAAGCAAGGAGATACGCAGTATTTT. It is translated as CASSPAVGKQGDTQYF. Filled out from reference TRBV7-3 and TRBJ2-3, the complete variable domain reads GAGVSQTPSNKVTEKGKYVELRCDPISGHTALYWYRQSLGQGPEFLIYFQGTGAADDSGLPNDRFFAVRPEGSVSTLKIQRTERGDSAVYLCASSPAVGKQGDTQYFGPGTRLTVL.

The sample holds a few counts of this clonotype. This chain links TRBV9 with TRBJ1-1; TRBD1 is a possible D gene (5 bases). CDR1 is SGDLS and CDR2 is YYNGEE in the germline V gene. The CDR3 loop spans 12 amino acids. The V end was cut by 3 bases, the J end by 4 bases, with 7 bases between. In DNA form, the CDR3 reads TGTGCCAGCAGCGACGGGGGCACTGAAGCTTTCTTT. It specifies CASSDGGTEAFF.

Many counts were recorded for this clonotype. This sequence joins TRBV4-3 and TRBJ2-3, with TRBD2 identical over 8 bases. V lost 1 base and J lost 3; bases outside the gene matches: 6. Germline V gene sequence: CDR1 LGHNA, CDR2 YSLEER. The CDR3 has 16 amino acids. CDR3 DNA sequence: TGCGCCAGCAGCCAAGCCGTAGCGGGAAGGACAGATACGCAGTATTTT. It codes for CASSQAVAGRTDTQYF.